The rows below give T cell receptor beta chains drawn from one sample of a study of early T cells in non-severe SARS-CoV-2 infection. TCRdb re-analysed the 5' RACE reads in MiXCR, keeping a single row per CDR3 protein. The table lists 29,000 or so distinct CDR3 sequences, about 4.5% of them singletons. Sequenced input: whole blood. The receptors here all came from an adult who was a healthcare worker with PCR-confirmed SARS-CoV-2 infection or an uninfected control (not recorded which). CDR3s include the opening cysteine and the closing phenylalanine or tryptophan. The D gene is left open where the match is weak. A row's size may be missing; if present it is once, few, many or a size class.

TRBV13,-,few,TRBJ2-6,TGTGCCAGCAGCTTAAAATTCGGCAGGGGCCAGACTGATGGGGCCAACGTCCTGACTTTC,CASSLKFGRGQTDGANVLTF
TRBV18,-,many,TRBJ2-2,TGTGCCAGCTCACCACGTTCTCTTGGGACATCGAACACCGGGGAGCTGTTTTTT,CASSPRSLGTSNTGELFF
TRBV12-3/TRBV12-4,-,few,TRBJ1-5,TGTGCCAGCAGCGGACAATTTCAACAGCCCCAGCATTTT,CASSGQFQQPQHF
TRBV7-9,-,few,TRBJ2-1,TGTGCCAACTCGGACAAGCCGCACTCCTACAATGAGCAGTTCTTC,CANSDKPHSYNEQFF
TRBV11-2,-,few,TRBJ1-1,TGTGCCAGCAGCACGCCGCCCGTTCCAAACACTGAAGCTTTCTTT,CASSTPPVPNTEAFF
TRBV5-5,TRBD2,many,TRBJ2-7,TGTGCCAGCAGCCCAATAGCGGGAGTTACCTACGAGCAGTACTTC,CASSPIAGVTYEQYF
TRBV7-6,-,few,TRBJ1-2,TGTGCCAGCAGCCGGGACGGCTATGGCTACACCTTC,CASSRDGYGYTF
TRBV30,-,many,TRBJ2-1,TGTGCCTGGGGAGGAGGTGGAGGGGCTTATTACAATGAGCAGTTCTTC,CAWGGGGGAYYNEQFF
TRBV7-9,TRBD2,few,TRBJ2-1,TGTGCCAGCAGCAAAAAGTACGGGCTAGCGGATACCTACAATGAGCAGTTCTTC,CASSKKYGLADTYNEQFF
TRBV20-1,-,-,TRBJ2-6,TGCAGTGCTCAAGGGGGGGCCGGGGCCAACGTCCTGACTTTC,CSAQGGAGANVLTF
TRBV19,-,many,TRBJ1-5,TGTGCCAGTAGCCAGTCGGGCAATCAGCCCCAGCATTTT,CASSQSGNQPQHF
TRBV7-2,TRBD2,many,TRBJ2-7,TGTGCCAGCAGCTTGTATTTAGCGGGGGAACTAGAGCAGTACTTC,CASSLYLAGELEQYF